These 23 T cell receptor delta chains were sequenced from one sample in a study of Vδ1+ human thymocytes. Findings and caveats of the study: Thymic TRG and TRD repertoires appeared highly polyclonal.

No antigen has been assigned to these receptors. Extracted RNA was reverse transcribed into cDNA. CDR3 amplicons came from multiplex PCR with pooled V-gene forward and constant-region reverse primers. With CATT, TCRdb re-called clones from the multiplex PCR reads. The sample shows about 55,000 delta-chain clones, less than 20% of them seen only once. The sample consisted of Vdelta1+ gamma-delta thymocytes from the thymus. Described subset: FACS-sorted CD3+ TCRalphabeta- TCRVdelta1+ TCRVdelta2- thymocytes. The receptors originated from a boy under two years old who had congenital heart surgery.

The chain uses TRDV1 and TRDJ1; D could derive from TRDD2 or TRDD3 (5 bases each). The germline V gene has CDR1 TSWWSYY and CDR2 QGS. The CDR3 is 20 amino acids. The V end was cut by 0 bases, the J end by 0 bases, with 23 bases between. The CDR3 loop is CALGELGGPDPLRYTDKLIF. The CDR3 nucleotides read TGTGCTCTTGGGGAACTAGGGGGGCCTGATCCCCTTCGGTACACCGATAAACTCATCTTT.

This clone occurred a few times. The chain has TRDV1 and TRDJ1; perhaps TRDD3 as D (5 bases). The germline CDR1 and CDR2 sequences are TSWWSYY and QGS. This CDR3 spans 20 amino acids. V lost 3 bases to trimming and J lost 3 bases, with 29 bases between them. Here the CDR3 DNA reads TGTGCTCTTGGGGATAAAACCCAACCTAAAGGGACTGGTTACGCCGATAAACTCATCTTT. This encodes CALGDKTQPKGTGYADKLIF.

V is TRDV1 and J is TRDJ1; 10 nucleotides agree with TRDD3. Germline CDR1 and CDR2: TSWWSYY and QGS. This CDR3 has 18 amino acids. After removal of 2 bases from V and 3 bases from J, the junction contained 12 bases not matched to a gene. CDR3 in DNA: TGTGCTCTTGGGGAAGGTTGGTGGGGGATACATATCCCCGATAAACTCATCTTT. As protein: CALGEGWWGIHIPDKLIF.

Only a few counts were recorded for this clone. The chain joins TRDV1 to TRDJ1; no reliable D call. There are 15 residues in the CDR3. The germline CDR1 and CDR2 sequences are TSWWSYY and QGS. Trimming took off 0 bases at V and 1 base at J, with 9 bases between the two ends. The CDR3 DNA reads as TGTGCTCTTGGGGAACTATTCCCTAGCACCGATAAACTCATCTTT. Translated: CALGELFPSTDKLIF.

This clone was detected a few times. The V and J genes are TRDV1 and TRDJ1, with a weak D call TRDD2 (6 bases). V was pared by 6 bases and J by 0 bases, with 20 bases between. This CDR3 spans 17 amino acids. The germline V gene encodes CDR1 TSWWSYY and CDR2 QGS. The CDR3 protein is CALGLPRRDVYTDKLIF. The CDR3 bases are TGTGCTCTTGGCCTTCCCAGGAGGGATGTGTACACCGATAAACTCATCTTT.

The chain uses TRDV2 and TRDJ1; 10 bases fit TRDD3. Trimming cost V 3 bases and J 0 bases; bases outside gene matches: 12. Germline CDR1 is GEAIGNYY and CDR2 is EKD. The CDR3 loop spans 18 amino acids. The CDR3 coding sequence is TGTGCCTGTGACTCCTACTGGGGGATCGCAATTGACACCGATAAACTCATCTTT. Translated: CACDSYWGIAIDTDKLIF.

The rearrangement uses TRDV1 and TRDJ1; 8 nucleotides align to TRDD3. CDR3 length equals 16 residues. The germline gives CDR1 TSWWSYY, CDR2 QGS. Trimming took 1 base from V and 8 from J; bases not matched to a gene: 12. The CDR3 here is CALGERFTVLGVKLIF. CDR3 DNA sequence: TGTGCTCTTGGGGAACGATTCACCGTACTGGGGGTAAAACTCATCTTT.

This clone was seen more than once but under ten times. This chain connects TRDV1 to TRDJ1, with 12 bases aligning to TRDD3. The CDR3 length is 24 residues. Germline CDR1 reads TSWWSYY; CDR2 reads QGS. Germline trimming cut 5 bases from V and 4 bases from J; bases unmatched to any gene: 32. In DNA, the CDR3 is TGTGCTCTTGGGCGCCCACGTTACTTCCCATACGAGCGGACTGGGGGATACTCGGTCGATAAACTCATCTTT. Protein product: CALGRPRYFPYERTGGYSVDKLIF.

The chain employs TRDV1 and TRDJ1; D gene ambiguous. Germline CDR1 reads TSWWSYY; CDR2 reads QGS. CDR3 length: 13 amino acids. The V and J ends lost 2 bases and 4 bases respectively, with 8 bases between them. The CDR3 here is CALGERYGDKLIF. DNA of the CDR3: TGTGCTCTTGGGGAAAGGTATGGCGATAAACTCATCTTT.

The chain carries TRDV1 and TRDJ1; the match to TRDD3 covers 10 bases. The CDR3 totals 20 residues. The germline CDR1 and CDR2 sequences are TSWWSYY and QGS. The junction had 15 bases not matched to a gene; V was cut back by 2 bases and J by 0 bases. CDR3 in DNA: TGTGCTCTTGGGGAAATTCCTTTACCCGGGGGATACGGAAACACCGATAAACTCATCTTT. Its protein is CALGEIPLPGGYGNTDKLIF.

Only a few counts were recorded for this clone. V and J are TRDV1 and TRDJ1; 11 positions match TRDD3. CDR1 TSWWSYY and CDR2 QGS come from the germline V gene. This CDR3 is built from 25 residues. The junction had 32 bases not matched to a gene; V was cut back by 3 bases and J by 2 bases. CDR3 region: CALGDAREFLPRSLLGDMGTDKLIF. The CDR3 DNA reads as TGTGCTCTTGGGGATGCCAGAGAGTTCCTACCACGAAGCTTACTGGGGGATATGGGTACCGATAAACTCATCTTT.

The chain is built from TRDV1 and TRDJ1; 9 bases agree with TRDD3. The CDR3 has 20 amino acids. Germline V gives CDR1 TSWWSYY, CDR2 QGS. V lost 2 bases and J lost 0; bases outside the gene matches: 16. The CDR3 bases are TGTGCTCTTGGGGAAGAAGGACCTTTTACTGGGGGACATTACACCGATAAACTCATCTTT. Protein: CALGEEGPFTGGHYTDKLIF.

The V gene is TRDV1, the J gene TRDJ1; TRDD3 matches at 12 bases. The CDR3 covers 22 residues. The junction had 27 bases not matched to a gene; V was cut back by 6 bases and J by 4 bases. CDR1 is TSWWSYY, CDR2 QGS, per germline. For the CDR3, the DNA is TGTGCTCTTGGTCGGGAATGGACCTTCACAAGTACTGGGGGATACTTCGGCGATAAACTCATCTTT. The encoded protein is CALGREWTFTSTGGYFGDKLIF.

The chain joins TRDV2 to TRDJ3, with 7 bases identical to TRDD3. Trimming cost V 3 bases and J 0 bases; bases outside gene matches: 10. The CDR3 has 19 residues. Germline CDR1 GEAIGNYY, CDR2 EKD. The chain's CDR3 is CACDGPGGLSSWDTRQMFF. CDR3 bases: TGTGCCTGTGACGGACCTGGGGGCTTAAGCTCCTGGGACACCCGACAGATGTTTTTC.

The chain uses TRDV1 and TRDJ1; TRDD3 matches 7 bases. The CDR3 has 13 amino acids. The germline CDR1 and CDR2 sequences are TSWWSYY and QGS. Unmatched junction bases numbered 7, after V lost 8 bases and J lost 4 bases. CDR3 DNA: TGTGCTCTTAGGACTGGGGACTTCGATAAACTCATCTTT. Its protein is CALRTGDFDKLIF.

The chain couples TRDV1 to TRDJ1, with 7 positions matching TRDD3. V shed 1 base and J 5 bases; nucleotides not matched to a gene: 16. The CDR3 runs 18 residues. CDR1 TSWWSYY and CDR2 QGS come from the germline V gene. CDR3: CALGERLRAWGKPDKLIF. CDR3 DNA: TGTGCTCTTGGGGAACGGCTTCGGGCTTGGGGGAAGCCAGATAAACTCATCTTT.

This chain connects TRDV2 to TRDJ1, with 9 bases fitting TRDD3. The CDR3 has 18 residues. CDR1 is GEAIGNYY and CDR2 is EKD in the germline V gene. Germline trimming cut 1 base from V and 0 bases from J; bases unmatched to any gene: 11. The CDR3: CACDTSPLLGDYTDKLIF. CDR3 DNA: TGTGCCTGTGACACAAGTCCATTACTGGGGGACTACACCGATAAACTCATCTTT.

In its sample, this clone ranks as medium-sized (0.01 to 0.1%). The genes are TRDV2 and TRDJ1; D gene uncertain. Germline V gene lookup returns CDR1 GEAIGNYY and CDR2 EKD. V dropped 0 bases and J dropped 4 bases, with 5 bases sitting between them. CDR3 length equals 12 residues. The CDR3 loop reads CACDTSLDKLIF. The CDR3 DNA reads as TGTGCCTGTGACACCTCACTCGATAAACTCATCTTT.

V is TRDV1 and J is TRDJ1, with TRDD3 matching 10 bases. The CDR3 sequence is 18 residues long. V dropped 5 bases and J dropped 0; count of bases not matched to a gene: 12. The germline gives CDR1 TSWWSYY, CDR2 QGS. CDR3 amino acids: CALGRPPRTGGYTDKLIF. Written as DNA, the CDR3 is TGTGCTCTTGGGAGACCTCCCCGTACTGGGGGATACACCGATAAACTCATCTTT.

In this sample, this clone turned up a few times. V usage is TRDV1 and J usage is TRDJ1; D may correspond to TRDD2 or TRDD3 (5 bases each). Trimming shortened V by 0 bases and J by 1 base, and 18 bases separated the two germline ends. This CDR3 comprises 18 residues. Germline V gene sequence: CDR1 TSWWSYY, CDR2 QGS. The chain's CDR3 is CALGELPYPYWFTDKLIF. In DNA form, the CDR3 reads TGTGCTCTTGGGGAACTCCCCTACCCTTACTGGTTCACCGATAAACTCATCTTT.

V gene TRDV1 combines with J gene TRDJ1, with TRDD2 matching over 7 bases. CDR1 is TSWWSYY, CDR2 QGS, per germline. Trimming took 3 bases from V and 0 from J; bases not matched to a gene: 10. The CDR3 totals 17 residues. The CDR3 DNA follows: TGTGCTCTTGGGGATTTCCTACGCCGGACGTACACCGATAAACTCATCTTT. It codes for CALGDFLRRTYTDKLIF.

This clone was detected a few times. V gene TRDV1 combines with J gene TRDJ1, with 9 nucleotides matching TRDD3. The V gene's germline CDR1 is TSWWSYY and CDR2 QGS. CDR3 length: 21 residues. V shed 8 bases, J shed 2 bases, and the junction held 27 bases outside the gene matches. The CDR3 region has the DNA TGTGCTCTTACGCCCGTTCCTACTGCTGGGGGATCCACCTGTGGGACCGATAAACTCATCTTT. This gives the protein CALTPVPTAGGSTCGTDKLIF.

About this clone: A much larger clone is a single base away; this may be a read error. This chain links TRDV2 with TRDJ1; 7 bases are shared with TRDD3. CDR1 is GEAIGNYY, CDR2 EKD, per germline. The CDR3 has 18 amino acids. V lost 3 bases to trimming and J lost 0 bases; unmatched junction nucleotides: 15. The CDR3, as DNA: TGTGCCTGTGACGCGGTACTGGGGATAGAATTGTACACCGATAAACTCATCTTT. It is translated as CACDAVLGIELYTDKLIF.